This entry lists 22 T cell receptor beta chains sequenced from one sample in a study of human T cells and chemical hapten exposure. Time point indicated: patch test 1, 2 weeks after DPC sensitization. Described treatment: therapeutic diphenylcyclopropenone sensitization with weekly scalp DPC. TCRdb itself ran the RACE reads through MiXCR, one entry per CDR3 protein. The profile shows about 90,000 distinct CDR3 sequences, 10% to 13% of them singletons. The specimen was whole blood, collected in connection with sensitization to the hapten diphenylcyclopropenone (DPC). These receptors all stem from a middle-aged man with alopecia areata. Some clones in this sample may be carry-over from other donors' samples.

This clonotype has a count of ten or more. V is TRBV28 and J is TRBJ1-6; D unresolved. V lost 2 bases, J lost 0 bases, and 14 bases lay in between. From germline, CDR1 is MDHEN and CDR2 SYDVKM. The CDR3 runs 18 residues. In DNA form, the CDR3 reads TGTGCCAGCAGTTTAGTCAGGTCCCCGAGCTCCTATAATTCACCCCTCCACTTT. This codes for CASSLVRSPSSYNSPLHF. Variable domain in full (rest from reference TRBV28 and TRBJ1-6): DVKVTQSSRYLVKRTGEKVFLECVQDMDHENMFWYRQDPGLGLRLIYFSYDVKMKEKGDIPEGYSVSREKKERFSLILESASTNQTSMYLCASSLVRSPSSYNSPLHFGNGTRLTVT.

V and J are TRBV10-3 and TRBJ2-7; D might be TRBD1 (5 bases). Per the germline V gene, CDR1 is ENHRY and CDR2 is SYGVKD. The CDR3 is 12 residues long. The ends were cut back, 2 bases at V and 3 bases at J, with 5 bases in the middle. The CDR3 reads CAISERGYEQYV. The CDR3 region has the DNA TGTGCCATCAGTGAGAGGGGCTACGAGCAGTACGTC.

V is TRBV7-9 and J is TRBJ2-5; 11 bases agree with TRBD1. The CDR3 is 16 amino acids. Germline assignment: CDR1 SEHNR and CDR2 FQNEAQ (reference sequence). The V segment lost 3 bases and the J segment 4 bases; nucleotides outside the gene matches: 7. CDR3 DNA: TGTGCCAGCAGCTTTACGGGACAGGGGGACGGAGAGACCCAGTACTTC. Encoded protein: CASSFTGQGDGETQYF.

The chain has TRBV7-2 and TRBJ2-3; D may be TRBD1 (6 bases). With 4 bases removed from V and 3 bases from J, the gap between germline ends came to 14 bases. The germline V gene has CDR1 SGHTA and CDR2 FQGNSA. The length of the CDR3 is 15 residues. The CDR3 DNA reads TGTGCCAGCAGCTATGGACAGCCCGGGACAGATACGCAGTATTTT. Encoded protein: CASSYGQPGTDTQYF.

The gene calls are TRBV6-2 or TRBV6-3 and TRBJ2-7; D gene ambiguous. The length of the CDR3 is 14 residues. The germline gives CDR1 MNHEY, CDR2 SVGEGT. Between the trimmed V and J ends, which lost 2 bases and 1 base, there was a span of 9 bases. The DNA for the CDR3 is TGTGCCAGCAGTTACGCAAGGGTATCCTACGAGCAGTACGTC. Its translation is CASSYARVSYEQYV.

This clonotype has just a few counts. The chain couples TRBV29-1 to TRBJ1-2; maybe TRBD1 (5 bases). This CDR3 has 12 amino acids. From germline, CDR1 is SQVTM and CDR2 ANQGSEA. Trimming removed 0 bases from V and 7 bases from J, with 9 bases in between. The CDR3 DNA reads TGCAGCGTTGAAGAGTTTAGGGGTGGCTACACCTTC. Amino acid sequence: CSVEEFRGGYTF.

In this sample, this clonotype turned up many times. The gene calls are TRBV25-1 and TRBJ1-2, with a weak D call TRBD1 (6 bases). Trimming removed 3 bases at V and 6 bases at J, with 17 bases between. The V gene's germline CDR1 is MGHDK and CDR2 SYGVNS. This CDR3 contains 15 residues. The DNA for the CDR3 is TGTGCCAGCAGTGATAGGGCAGGGACATCTGATGGCTACACCTTC. Protein sequence: CASSDRAGTSDGYTF.

This rearrangement joins TRBV6-6 to TRBJ2-5; 13 positions agree with TRBD2. Germline CDR1 is MNHNY and CDR2 is SVGAGI (reference sequence). V shed 5 bases, J shed 2 bases, and the junction held 5 bases outside the gene matches. The CDR3 length is 16 residues. CDR3 region: CASSPRLAGGQETQYF. The CDR3 DNA reads as TGTGCCAGCAGTCCCCGACTAGCGGGGGGACAAGAGACCCAGTACTTC.

The chain carries TRBV7-9 and TRBJ1-2, with D tentatively TRBD1 (5 bases). CDR3 size: 14 residues. Germline V gene sequence: CDR1 SEHNR, CDR2 FQNEAQ (reference sequence). Trimming took off 4 bases at V and 4 bases at J, with 13 bases between the two ends. CDR3 sequence (DNA): TGTGCCAGCAGCTCGGGCGAGGGGCTCTATGGCTACACCTTC. The encoded protein is CASSSGEGLYGYTF.

The sample holds many counts of this clonotype. V is TRBV29-1 and J is TRBJ2-5; D remains unclear. This CDR3 spans 11 amino acids. Germline assignment: CDR1 SQVTM and CDR2 ANQGSEA. Deletions cut 5 bases from V and 1 base from J, with 5 bases between. Here the CDR3 DNA reads TGCAGCGTTCTCGTCCAAGAGACCCAGTACTTC. Translation: CSVLVQETQYF. The full variable domain, rest sourced from reference TRBV29-1 and TRBJ2-5, is SAVISQKPSRDICQRGTSLTIQCQVDSQVTMMFWYRQQPGQSLTLIATANQGSEATYESGFVIDKFPISRPNLTFSTLTVSNMSPEDSSIYLCSVLVQETQYFGPGTRLLVL.

The chain links TRBV11-2 to TRBJ2-7, with D tentatively TRBD1 (5 bases). This CDR3 contains 14 residues. CDR1 is SGHAT and CDR2 is FQNNGV in the germline V gene. The ends were cut back, 5 bases at V and 1 base at J, with 12 bases in the middle. The CDR3, as DNA: TGTGCCAGCAGCCCGTCAGGGATTTCCTACGAGCAGTACTTC. Its translation: CASSPSGISYEQYF.

Many counts were recorded for this clonotype. The chain couples TRBV7-2 to TRBJ2-7, with TRBD1 identical over 8 bases. Per the germline V gene, CDR1 is SGHTA and CDR2 is FQGNSA. J was trimmed by 11 bases and V by 2 bases; bases with no gene match: 20. This CDR3 contains 17 residues. The CDR3 reads CASSLYPGQGATPTEYF. CDR3 nucleotides: TGTGCCAGCAGCTTATATCCCGGCCAGGGGGCGACCCCAACAGAGTACTTC.

V gene TRBV5-1 combines with J gene TRBJ2-3; D ambiguous. Germline V gives CDR1 SGHRS, CDR2 YFSETQ. The V and J ends lost 3 bases and 2 bases respectively, with 7 bases between them. The CDR3 loop spans 13 amino acids. The CDR3 nucleotides read TGCGCCAGCAGCTCAAGACCCACAGATACGCAGTATTTT. This translates into CASSSRPTDTQYF.

This clonotype occurred many times. The V call is TRBV7-2, the J call TRBJ2-5; weak D call: TRBD2 (5 bases). V was clipped by 2 bases and J by 5 bases, with 18 bases between them. This CDR3 is 16 amino acids long. Germline V CDR1 and CDR2: SGHTA, FQGNSA. The CDR3 loop is CASSLQLGARRETQYF. The CDR3 DNA is TGTGCCAGCAGCTTACAGCTGGGAGCTCGGCGGGAGACCCAGTACTTC.

CDR3: CASSWLLAGEPMDTQYF. CDR3 nucleotide sequence: TGTGCCAGCAGTTGGCTACTAGCGGGGGAGCCTATGGATACGCAGTATTTT. The chain joins TRBV6-2 or TRBV6-3 to TRBJ2-3; the match to TRBD2 covers 11 bases. V gave up 4 bases and J gave up 6 bases; unmatched junction bases: 12. The length of the CDR3 is 17 residues. The germline gives CDR1 MNHEY, CDR2 SVGEGT.

V gene TRBV20-1 combines with J gene TRBJ2-4; 7 bases fit TRBD1. Germline lookup yields CDR1 DFQATT and CDR2 SNEGSKA (reference sequence). Trimming at V came to 4 bases and at J to 5 bases, leaving 5 bases not matched to a gene. The CDR3 is made up of 13 amino acids. The CDR3 loop is CSANRGGENIQYF. DNA for the CDR3: TGCAGTGCTAACAGGGGTGGCGAAAACATTCAGTACTTC.

This clonotype was picked up a small number of times. V gene TRBV28 combines with J gene TRBJ1-1, with D unclear. V lost 5 bases, J lost 3 bases, and 7 bases lay in between. Germline CDR1 and CDR2: MDHEN and SYDVKM. CDR3 length equals 12 residues. CDR3 residues: CASSPRYTEAFF. The CDR3 nucleotides are TGTGCCAGCAGTCCCCGGTACACTGAAGCTTTCTTT.

This rearrangement joins TRBV4-1 to TRBJ2-5, with TRBD2 matching 9 bases. The V gene's germline CDR1 is MGHRA and CDR2 YSYEKL. CDR3 length equals 17 residues. V trimming: 1 base; J trimming: 1 base; junction bases outside the gene matches: 7. CDR3 bases: TGCGCCAGCAGCCAAGGGGTAGTGACTAGCGGCCAAGAGACCCAGTACTTC. The encoded protein is CASSQGVVTSGQETQYF.

The rearrangement links TRBV29-1 to TRBJ1-1; possible D gene TRBD1, 5 bases. Trimming stripped 6 bases from V and 1 base from J, with 21 bases between. CDR1 and CDR2 (germline): SQVTM, ANQGSEA. The CDR3 is made up of 16 amino acids. CDR3 nucleotide sequence: TGCAGCGTCGTAAAACGCCCCGCGGGGGGGAACACTGAAGCTTTCTTT. Translating it yields CSVVKRPAGGNTEAFF.

Worth noting for this clonotype: A read error may explain this, as a much larger clone is one base away. This chain uses TRBV20-1 with TRBJ1-5, with a possible D match to TRBD1 (6 bases). Germline lookup yields CDR1 DFQATT and CDR2 SNEGSKA (reference sequence). The CDR3 sequence is 16 residues long. The CDR3 nucleotides are TGCAGTGCTAGAGATCCCCGCGGGGGCTGGAATCAGCCCCAGAATTTT. The encoded protein is CSARDPRGGWNQPQNF.

This clonotype was counted ten times or more. This chain joins TRBV20-1 and TRBJ2-3, with TRBD2 identical over 9 bases. CDR3 length: 15 amino acids. CDR1 and CDR2 (germline): DFQATT, SNEGSKA (reference sequence). The V and J ends lost 3 bases and 6 bases, in that order; junction bases with no gene match: 10. Written as DNA, the CDR3 is TGCAGTGCTAGCTTTGGCGGGAGGGCCGAGGATACGCAGTATTTT. Protein product: CSASFGGRAEDTQYF.

The sample holds many counts of this clonotype. V usage is TRBV3-1 and J usage is TRBJ1-1, with 7 nucleotides matching TRBD1. CDR1 and CDR2 (germline): LGHDT, YNNKEL (reference sequence). This CDR3 has 15 residues. V lost 4 bases, J lost 1 base, and 6 bases stayed unmatched. The CDR3 region is CASSPSGTANTEAFF. The CDR3 DNA sequence: TGTGCCAGCAGCCCTTCCGGGACAGCGAACACTGAAGCTTTCTTT.